The 19 T cell receptor beta chains listed next were all sequenced from one sample in a study of T cells in Graves' hyperthyroidism and ophthalmopathy. TCR beta CDR3 regions were amplified from RNA transcripts. Using the HTBI primer set, a first-round RT-PCR was run on the TCR CDR3. TCRdb reprocessed the multiplex PCR reads via MiXCR and lists one record per CDR3 protein. The repertoire includes fewer than 800,000 distinct CDR3 sequences, about 15% of them detected once, and around 8% sits in the top ten. Specimen: blood. The receptor source for this set is a man younger than 30 with Graves' hyperthyroidism.

This clonotype was found a few times. V is TRBV24-1 and J is TRBJ2-1, with 14 bases that match TRBD2. With 3 bases clipped from V and 8 bases from J, the junction kept 2 bases outside the gene matches. This CDR3 spans 15 amino acids. CDR1 and CDR2 from the germline V gene are KGHDR and SFDVKD. The CDR3 region is CATSDPGLAGDEQFF. The CDR3 DNA reads as TGTGCCACCAGTGATCCGGGACTAGCGGGAGATGAGCAGTTCTTC.

The chain uses TRBV6-1 and TRBJ1-3; maybe TRBD1 (6 bases). CDR1 is MNHNS and CDR2 is SASEGT in the germline V gene. Trimming stripped 6 bases from V and 6 bases from J, with 15 bases between. CDR3 length: 14 residues. The CDR3 is CASRTGQSVNTIYF. CDR3 nucleotides: TGTGCCAGCAGAACTGGACAGTCCGTAAACACCATATATTTT.

CDR3 DNA sequence: TGTGCCAGCTGCCCTGGTGGGGAGCCCTACGAGCAGTACTTC. It is translated as CASCPGGEPYEQYF. V usage is TRBV28 and J usage is TRBJ2-7; possibly TRBD2 for D (5 bases). There are 14 residues in the CDR3. Germline CDR1 and CDR2: MDHEN and SYDVKM. The germline V and J ends were trimmed by 8 bases and 2 bases, with 16 bases remaining between them. The full variable domain, its missing parts supplied by reference TRBV28 and TRBJ2-7, is DVKVTQSSRYLVKRTGEKVFLECVQDMDHENMFWYRQDPGLGLRLIYFSYDVKMKEKGDIPEGYSVSREKKERFSLILESASTNQTSMYLCASCPGGEPYEQYFGPGTRLTVT.

This clonotype was observed many times. The chain employs TRBV20-1 and TRBJ2-5; possible D gene TRBD1, 6 bases. V shed 1 base and J shed 3 bases, with 15 bases lying between them. The CDR3 length is 15 residues. Germline lookup yields CDR1 DFQATT and CDR2 SNEGSKA (reference sequence). CDR3: CSARVLGRGEETQYF. As DNA, the CDR3 is TGCAGTGCTAGAGTTTTGGGCAGGGGCGAAGAGACCCAGTACTTC.

This clonotype was counted a few times. The CDR3 loop is CASSIRDTSNTEAFF. The CDR3 bases are TGTGCCAGTAGTATTCGGGACACCTCAAACACTGAAGCTTTCTTT. The chain is built from TRBV19 and TRBJ1-1; TRBD1 might be the D (6 bases). V lost 3 bases and J 2 bases, leaving 13 bases between the germline ends. In germline, CDR1 is LNHDA, CDR2 SQIVND (reference sequence). This CDR3 is built from 15 residues.

The chain is built from TRBV6-2 or TRBV6-3 and TRBJ2-2; D remains ambiguous. V gave up 3 bases and J gave up 6 bases, with 8 bases separating them. The CDR3 contains 13 residues. Germline V CDR1 and CDR2: MNHEY, SVGEGT. The CDR3 loop is CASSYMGAGELFF. CDR3 nucleotides: TGTGCCAGCAGTTATATGGGCGCCGGGGAGCTGTTTTTT.

Only a few counts were recorded for this clonotype. The chain has TRBV7-2 and TRBJ2-2; weak D call: TRBD1 (6 bases). The CDR3 is 14 residues long. Germline lookup yields CDR1 SGHTA and CDR2 FQGNSA. V lost 2 bases, J lost 4 bases, and 8 bases lay in between. The CDR3: CASSLLQGTGELFF. The CDR3 DNA sequence: TGTGCCAGCAGCTTATTACAGGGCACCGGGGAGCTGTTTTTT.

This clonotype has ten or more counts. The genes are TRBV3-1 and TRBJ2-1; D gene uncertain. The V end lost 1 base, the J end lost 6 bases, and 10 bases lay between the germline ends. The germline CDR1 and CDR2 sequences are LGHDT and YNNKEL (reference sequence). The CDR3 loop spans 14 amino acids. The CDR3 protein is CASSQVVGGNEQFF. The CDR3 DNA follows: TGTGCCAGCAGCCAAGTCGTTGGCGGCAATGAGCAGTTCTTC.

This chain uses TRBV30 with TRBJ2-6, with a tentative D call TRBD2 (6 bases). The CDR3 consists of 15 residues. V was shortened by 5 bases and J by 0 bases, with 11 bases between the two germline ends. Germline values: CDR1 GTSNPN, CDR2 SVGIG (reference sequence). CDR3 amino acids: CAWAGGASGANVLTF. CDR3 DNA sequence: TGTGCCTGGGCCGGCGGGGCCTCTGGGGCCAACGTCCTGACTTTC.

A word on this clonotype: A much larger clone differs from this one at a single base, so this may be a read error. This chain connects TRBV6-5 to TRBJ2-1; D gene uncertain. CDR1 MNHEY and CDR2 SVGAGI come from the germline V gene. The V end lost 0 bases, the J end lost 9 bases, and 9 bases lay between the germline ends. This CDR3 is 13 amino acids long. CDR3 DNA: TGTGCCAGCAGTTACTCCCCGATTGGTGAGCAGTTCTTC. Its protein product is CASSYSPIGEQFF.

This clonotype was seen repeatedly, ten times or more. This sequence joins TRBV30 and TRBJ2-5, with D perhaps TRBD1 or TRBD2 (6 bases each). Germline lookup yields CDR1 GTSNPN and CDR2 SVGIG (reference sequence). The CDR3 runs 13 residues. V was shortened by 4 bases and J by 5 bases, with 14 bases between the two germline ends. This CDR3 reads CAWNWGARETQYF. DNA of the CDR3: TGTGCCTGGAATTGGGGGGCGCGGGAGACCCAGTACTTC.

The V call is TRBV28, the J call TRBJ2-5, with 10 bases aligning to TRBD1. J was trimmed by 4 bases and V by 5 bases; bases with no gene match: 13. The CDR3 extends over 17 amino acids. Germline V gene sequence: CDR1 MDHEN, CDR2 SYDVKM. As DNA, the CDR3 is TGTGCCAGCAGTGCCCCACCCGGGACAGGGGTGACAGAGACCCAGTACTTC. It translates to CASSAPPGTGVTETQYF. The whole variable domain, filled in from reference TRBV28 and TRBJ2-5, reads DVKVTQSSRYLVKRTGEKVFLECVQDMDHENMFWYRQDPGLGLRLIYFSYDVKMKEKGDIPEGYSVSREKKERFSLILESASTNQTSMYLCASSAPPGTGVTETQYFGPGTRLLVL.

The chain carries TRBV2 and TRBJ1-4; D is perhaps TRBD1 (6 bases). This CDR3 is built from 13 residues. V was clipped by 3 bases and J by 6 bases, with 8 bases between them. The germline V gene encodes CDR1 SNHLY and CDR2 FYNNEI. The CDR3 DNA is TGTGCCAGCAGTGAGAGGGGGGATGAAAAACTGTTTTTT. Residues: CASSERGDEKLFF.

The J gene is TRBJ2-7, the V gene TRBV20-1; 7 bases are a match to TRBD2. This CDR3 contains 17 residues. Germline CDR1 reads DFQATT; CDR2 reads SNEGSKA (reference sequence). J lost 6 bases, V lost 3 bases, and 20 bases had no gene match. CDR3: CSASINPKVGRWSEQYF. The CDR3 DNA reads TGCAGTGCTAGTATAAACCCGAAAGTCGGGAGGTGGAGCGAGCAGTACTTC.

This clonotype was counted ten times or more. The chain has TRBV7-9 and TRBJ2-2, with TRBD1 as a possible D gene (5 bases). The V gene's germline CDR1 is SEHNR and CDR2 FQNEAQ (reference sequence). The CDR3 sequence is 14 residues long. V gave up 7 bases and J gave up 4 bases, with 13 bases separating them. The CDR3 sequence is CASTLGASTGELFF. The CDR3, as DNA: TGTGCCAGCACCCTAGGGGCGAGCACCGGGGAGCTGTTTTTT.

V gene TRBV10-2 combines with J gene TRBJ2-2; possibly TRBD1 for D (5 bases). Deletions cut 10 bases from V and 4 bases from J, with 16 bases between. This CDR3 contains 14 residues. Germline assignment: CDR1 WSHSY and CDR2 SAAADI. Written as DNA, the CDR3 is TGCGCCACCCATGACAGTCGAGGCACCGGGGAGCTGTTTTTT. Translation gives CATHDSRGTGELFF.

The chain employs TRBV7-8 and TRBJ2-5; D perhaps matches TRBD2 (6 bases). The CDR3 extends over 16 amino acids. Germline lookup yields CDR1 SGHVS and CDR2 FQNEAQ. V was cut by 4 bases and J by 2 bases, with 17 bases left in between. The chain's CDR3 is CASSSRISGGQETQYF. CDR3 nucleotides: TGTGCCAGCAGCTCCAGAATAAGCGGAGGGCAAGAGACCCAGTACTTC.

The chain uses TRBV19 and TRBJ1-2; no reliable D call. The V end was cut by 5 bases, the J end by 0 bases, with 10 bases between. The germline V gene encodes CDR1 LNHDA and CDR2 SQIVND (reference sequence). This CDR3 contains 14 residues. The CDR3 region is CASSFGSANYGYTF. CDR3 DNA sequence: TGTGCCAGTAGTTTCGGGTCAGCTAACTATGGCTACACCTTC.

In this sample, this clonotype turned up a few times. V usage is TRBV6-2 or TRBV6-3 and J usage is TRBJ1-1; D gene uncertain. Germline CDR1 is MNHEY and CDR2 is SVGEGT. Between the trimmed V and J ends, which lost 2 bases and 1 base, there was a span of 11 bases. The CDR3 spans 15 residues. The CDR3 reads CASSYPPGWNTEAFF. CDR3 coding DNA: TGTGCCAGCAGTTACCCCCCCGGGTGGAACACTGAAGCTTTCTTT.